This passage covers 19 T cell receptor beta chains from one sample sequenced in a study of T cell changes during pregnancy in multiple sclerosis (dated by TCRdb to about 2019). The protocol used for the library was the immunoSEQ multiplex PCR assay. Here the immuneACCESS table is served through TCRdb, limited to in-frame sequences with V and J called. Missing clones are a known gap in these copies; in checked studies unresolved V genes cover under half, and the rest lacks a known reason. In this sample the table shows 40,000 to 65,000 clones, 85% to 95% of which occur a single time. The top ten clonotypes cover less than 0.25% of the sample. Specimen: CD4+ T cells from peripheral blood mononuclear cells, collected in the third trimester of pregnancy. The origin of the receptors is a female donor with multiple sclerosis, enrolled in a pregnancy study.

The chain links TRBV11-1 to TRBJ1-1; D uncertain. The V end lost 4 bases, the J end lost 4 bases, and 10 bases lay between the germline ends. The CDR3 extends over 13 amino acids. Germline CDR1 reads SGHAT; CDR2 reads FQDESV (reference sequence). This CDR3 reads CASSSEVGTEAFF. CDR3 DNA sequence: TGTGCCAGCAGCTCGGAGGTTGGCACTGAAGCTTTCTTT.

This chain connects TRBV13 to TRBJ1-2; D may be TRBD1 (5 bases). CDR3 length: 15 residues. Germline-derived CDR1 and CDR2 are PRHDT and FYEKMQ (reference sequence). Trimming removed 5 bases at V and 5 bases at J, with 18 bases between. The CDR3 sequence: CASSTNDRGGYGYTF. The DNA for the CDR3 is TGTGCCAGCAGCACCAACGACCGGGGGGGATATGGCTACACCTTC.

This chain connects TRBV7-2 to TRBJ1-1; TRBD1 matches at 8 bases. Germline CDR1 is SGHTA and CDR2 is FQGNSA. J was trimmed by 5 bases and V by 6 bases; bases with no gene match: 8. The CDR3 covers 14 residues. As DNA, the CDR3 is TGTGCCAGCAGGCTCGACAGGGGACGGACTGAAGCTTTCTTT. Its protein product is CASRLDRGRTEAFF.

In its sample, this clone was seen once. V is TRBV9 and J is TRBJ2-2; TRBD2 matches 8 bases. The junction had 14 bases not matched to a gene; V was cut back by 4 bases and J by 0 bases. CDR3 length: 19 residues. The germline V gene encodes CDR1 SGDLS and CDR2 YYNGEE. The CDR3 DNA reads TGTGCCAGCAGCCCAGGGGAAGGGGGGCGGGGGGCGAACACCGGGGAGCTGTTTTTT. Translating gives CASSPGEGGRGANTGELFF.

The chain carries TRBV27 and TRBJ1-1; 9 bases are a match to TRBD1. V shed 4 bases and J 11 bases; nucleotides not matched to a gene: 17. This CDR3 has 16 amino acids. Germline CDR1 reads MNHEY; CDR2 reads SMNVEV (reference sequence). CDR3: CASSSRVTGTGLDAFF. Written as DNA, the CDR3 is TGTGCCAGCAGTTCCCGTGTTACCGGGACAGGGCTCGACGCTTTCTTT.

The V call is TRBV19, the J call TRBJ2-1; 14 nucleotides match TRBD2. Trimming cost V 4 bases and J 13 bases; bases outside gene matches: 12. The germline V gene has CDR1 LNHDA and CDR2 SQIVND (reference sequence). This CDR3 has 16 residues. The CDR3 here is CASSRGTSGRIGGQFF. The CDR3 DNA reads TGTGCCAGTAGTAGGGGGACTAGCGGGAGAATTGGTGGTCAGTTCTTC.

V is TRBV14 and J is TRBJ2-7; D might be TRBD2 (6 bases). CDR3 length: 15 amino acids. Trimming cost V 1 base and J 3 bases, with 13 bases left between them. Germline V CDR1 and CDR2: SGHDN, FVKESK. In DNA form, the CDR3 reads TGTGCCAGCAGCCAAGGTTCACCGGGGGTCTACGAGCAGTACTTC. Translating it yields CASSQGSPGVYEQYF.

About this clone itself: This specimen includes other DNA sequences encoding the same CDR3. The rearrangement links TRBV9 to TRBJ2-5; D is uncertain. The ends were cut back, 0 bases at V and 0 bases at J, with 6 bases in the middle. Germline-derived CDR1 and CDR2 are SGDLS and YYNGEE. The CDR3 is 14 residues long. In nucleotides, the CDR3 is TGTGCCAGCAGCGTAGGGCTGTACCAAGAGACCCAGTACTTC. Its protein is CASSVGLYQETQYF.

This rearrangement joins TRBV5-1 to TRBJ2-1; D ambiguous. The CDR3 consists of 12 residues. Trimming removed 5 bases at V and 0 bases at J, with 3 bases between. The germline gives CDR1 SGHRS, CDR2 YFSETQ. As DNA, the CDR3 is TGCGCCAGCAGTCGCTCCTACAATGAGCAGTTCTTC. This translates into CASSRSYNEQFF.

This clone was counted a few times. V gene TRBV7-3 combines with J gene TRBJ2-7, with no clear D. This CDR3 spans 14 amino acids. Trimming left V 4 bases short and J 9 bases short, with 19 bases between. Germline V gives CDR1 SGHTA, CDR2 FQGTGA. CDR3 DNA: TGTGCCAGCAGCTCCTCGCTTACATCATGGTGGCAGTACTTC. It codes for CASSSSLTSWWQYF. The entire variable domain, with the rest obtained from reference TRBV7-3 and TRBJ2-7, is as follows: GAGVSQTPSNKVTEKGKYVELRCDPISGHTALYWYRQSLGQGPEFLIYFQGTGAADDSGLPNDRFFAVRPEGSVSTLKIQRTERGDSAVYLCASSSSLTSWWQYFGPGTRLTVT.

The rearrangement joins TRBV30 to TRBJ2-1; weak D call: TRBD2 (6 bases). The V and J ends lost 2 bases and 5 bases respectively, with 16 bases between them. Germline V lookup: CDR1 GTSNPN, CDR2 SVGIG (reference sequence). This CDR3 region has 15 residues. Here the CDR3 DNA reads TGTGCCTGGAGTTTGGGGAGGCTAGGGCACAATGAGCAGTTCTTC. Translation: CAWSLGRLGHNEQFF.

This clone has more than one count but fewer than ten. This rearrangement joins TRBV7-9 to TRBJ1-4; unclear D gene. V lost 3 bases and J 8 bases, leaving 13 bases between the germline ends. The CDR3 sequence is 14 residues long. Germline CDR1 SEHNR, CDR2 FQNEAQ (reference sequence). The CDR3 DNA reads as TGTGCCAGCAGCTTTAGCTCCGACGGGGAAAAACTGTTTTTT. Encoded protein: CASSFSSDGEKLFF. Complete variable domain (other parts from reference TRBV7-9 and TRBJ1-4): DTGVSQNPRHKITKRGQNVTFRCDPISEHNRLYWYRQTLGQGPEFLTYFQNEAQLEKSRLLSDRFSAERPKGSFSTLEIQRTEQGDSAMYLCASSFSSDGEKLFFGSGTQLSVL.

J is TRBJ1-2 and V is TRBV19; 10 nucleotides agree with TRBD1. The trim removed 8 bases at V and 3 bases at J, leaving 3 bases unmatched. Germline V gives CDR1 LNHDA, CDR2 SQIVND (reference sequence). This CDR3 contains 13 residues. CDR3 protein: CASSGQGDYGYTF. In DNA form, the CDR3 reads TGTGCCAGTTCTGGACAGGGGGACTATGGCTACACCTTC.

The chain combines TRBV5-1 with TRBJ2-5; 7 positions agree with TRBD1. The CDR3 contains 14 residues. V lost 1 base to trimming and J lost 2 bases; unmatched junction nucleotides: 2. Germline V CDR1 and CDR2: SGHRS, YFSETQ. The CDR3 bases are TGCGCCAGCAGCTTGATGACAGGGCAAGAGACCCAGTACTTC. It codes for CASSLMTGQETQYF.

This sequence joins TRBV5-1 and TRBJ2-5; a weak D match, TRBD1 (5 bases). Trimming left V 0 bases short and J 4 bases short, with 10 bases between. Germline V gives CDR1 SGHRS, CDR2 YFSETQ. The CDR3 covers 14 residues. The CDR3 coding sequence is TGCGCCAGCAGCTTGGTAGGGGCTGGAGAGACCCAGTACTTC. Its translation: CASSLVGAGETQYF.

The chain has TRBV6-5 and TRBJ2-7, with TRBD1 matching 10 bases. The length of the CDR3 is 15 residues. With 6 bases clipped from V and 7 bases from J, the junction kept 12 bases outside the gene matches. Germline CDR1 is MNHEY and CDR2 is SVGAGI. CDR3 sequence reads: CASSSRRQGAREQYF. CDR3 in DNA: TGTGCCAGCAGCTCCCGCCGACAGGGGGCACGGGAGCAGTACTTC.

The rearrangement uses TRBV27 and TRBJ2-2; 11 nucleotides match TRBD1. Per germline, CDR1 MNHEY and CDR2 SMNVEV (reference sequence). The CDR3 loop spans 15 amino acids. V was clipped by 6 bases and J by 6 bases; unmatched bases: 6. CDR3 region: CASSIRTGGSGELFF. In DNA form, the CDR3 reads TGTGCCAGCAGCATTCGGACAGGGGGCTCCGGGGAGCTGTTTTTT.

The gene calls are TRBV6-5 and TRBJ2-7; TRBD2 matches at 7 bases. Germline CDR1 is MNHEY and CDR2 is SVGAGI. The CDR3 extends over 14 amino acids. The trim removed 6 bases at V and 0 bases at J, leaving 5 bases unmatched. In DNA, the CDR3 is TGTGCCAGCAGACCTAGCGGAAGCTCCTACGAGCAGTACTTC. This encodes CASRPSGSSYEQYF.

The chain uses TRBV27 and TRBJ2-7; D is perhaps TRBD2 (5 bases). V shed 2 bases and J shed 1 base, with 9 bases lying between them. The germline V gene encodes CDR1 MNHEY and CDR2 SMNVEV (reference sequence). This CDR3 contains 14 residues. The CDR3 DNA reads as TGTGCCAGCAGTTTAAGGCGCGGGTCCTACGAGCAGTACTTC. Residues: CASSLRRGSYEQYF.